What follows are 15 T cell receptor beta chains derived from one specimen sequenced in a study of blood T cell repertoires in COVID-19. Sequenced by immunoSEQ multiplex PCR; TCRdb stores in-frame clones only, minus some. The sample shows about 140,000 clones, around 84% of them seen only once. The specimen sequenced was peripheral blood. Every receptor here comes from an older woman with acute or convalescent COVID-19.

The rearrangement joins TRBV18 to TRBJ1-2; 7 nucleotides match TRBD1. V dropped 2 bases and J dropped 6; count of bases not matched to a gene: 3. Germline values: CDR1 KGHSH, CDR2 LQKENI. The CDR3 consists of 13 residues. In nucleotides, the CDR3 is TGTGCCAGCTCACCAGACAGGGATAATGGCTACACCTTC. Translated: CASSPDRDNGYTF. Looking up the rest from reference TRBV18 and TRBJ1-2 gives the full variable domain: NAGVMQNPRHLVRRRGQEARLRCSPMKGHSHVYWYRQLPEEGLKFMVYLQKENIIDESGMPKERFSAEFPKEGPSILRIQQVVRGDSAAYFCASSPDRDNGYTFGSGTRLTVV.

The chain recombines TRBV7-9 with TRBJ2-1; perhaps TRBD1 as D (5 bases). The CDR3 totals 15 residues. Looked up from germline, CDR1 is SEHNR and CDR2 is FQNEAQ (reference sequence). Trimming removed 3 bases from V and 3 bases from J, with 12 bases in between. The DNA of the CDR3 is TGTGCCAGCAGCTTGGCCCAAGGGGTCTACAATGAGCAGTTCTTC. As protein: CASSLAQGVYNEQFF.

The CDR3 region has the DNA TGTGCCAGCAGCTTCCGAGGGGGGGGTAAAGGTGAAAAACTGTTTTTT. Translation: CASSFRGGGKGEKLFF. This rearrangement joins TRBV11-3 to TRBJ1-4, with D possibly TRBD1 on 6 matching bases. Germline CDR1 reads SGHNT; CDR2 reads YENEEA. V lost 3 bases to trimming and J lost 7 bases, with 18 bases between them. This CDR3 comprises 16 residues.

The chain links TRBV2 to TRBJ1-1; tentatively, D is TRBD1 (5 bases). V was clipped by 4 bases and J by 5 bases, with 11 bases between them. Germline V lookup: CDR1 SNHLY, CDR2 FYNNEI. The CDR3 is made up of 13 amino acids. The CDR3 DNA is TGTGCCAGCAGTGCGCCGGGGGGAACTGAAGCTTTCTTT. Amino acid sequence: CASSAPGGTEAFF.

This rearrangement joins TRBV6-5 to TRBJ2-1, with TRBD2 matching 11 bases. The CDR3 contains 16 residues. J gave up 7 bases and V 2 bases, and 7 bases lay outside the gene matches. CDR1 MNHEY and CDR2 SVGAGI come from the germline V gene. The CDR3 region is CASSYISGGARNEQFF. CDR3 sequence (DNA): TGTGCCAGCAGTTACATTAGCGGGGGGGCAAGGAATGAGCAGTTCTTC.

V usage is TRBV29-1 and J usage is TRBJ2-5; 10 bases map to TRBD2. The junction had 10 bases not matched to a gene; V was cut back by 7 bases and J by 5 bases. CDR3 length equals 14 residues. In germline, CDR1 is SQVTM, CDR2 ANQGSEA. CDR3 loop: CSGTLAGARETQYF. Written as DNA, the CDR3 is TGCAGCGGCACCCTAGCGGGGGCCCGGGAGACCCAGTACTTC.

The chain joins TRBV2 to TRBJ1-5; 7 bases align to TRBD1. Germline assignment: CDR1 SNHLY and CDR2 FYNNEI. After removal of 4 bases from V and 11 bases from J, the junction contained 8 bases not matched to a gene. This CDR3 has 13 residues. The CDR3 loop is CASSADRVWAQHF. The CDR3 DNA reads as TGTGCCAGCAGTGCAGACAGGGTTTGGGCCCAGCATTTT.

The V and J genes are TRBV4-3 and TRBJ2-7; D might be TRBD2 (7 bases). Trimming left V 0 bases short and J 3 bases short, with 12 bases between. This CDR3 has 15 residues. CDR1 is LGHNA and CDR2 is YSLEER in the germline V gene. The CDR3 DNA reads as TGCGCCAGCAGCCAAGATGGGGGGGGCGGCTACGAGCAGTACTTC. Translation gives CASSQDGGGGYEQYF.

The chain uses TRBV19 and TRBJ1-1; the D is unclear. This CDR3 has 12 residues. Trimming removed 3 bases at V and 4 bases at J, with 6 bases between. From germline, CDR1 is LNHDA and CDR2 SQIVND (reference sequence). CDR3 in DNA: TGTGCCAGTAGTATTGGGCTCACTGAAGCTTTCTTT. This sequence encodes CASSIGLTEAFF.

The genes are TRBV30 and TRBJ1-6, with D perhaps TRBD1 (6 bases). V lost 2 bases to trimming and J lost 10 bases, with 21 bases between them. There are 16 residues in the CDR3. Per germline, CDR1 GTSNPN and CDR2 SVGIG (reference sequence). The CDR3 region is CAWSFPVGQGRSPLHF. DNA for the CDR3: TGTGCCTGGAGTTTCCCCGTGGGTCAGGGGCGATCACCCCTCCACTTT.

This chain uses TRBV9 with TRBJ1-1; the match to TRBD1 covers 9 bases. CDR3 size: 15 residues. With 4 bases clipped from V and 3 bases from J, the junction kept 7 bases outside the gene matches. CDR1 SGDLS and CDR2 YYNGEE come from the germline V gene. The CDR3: CASSPRQGEDTEAFF. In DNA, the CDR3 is TGTGCCAGCAGCCCGCGACAGGGGGAGGACACTGAAGCTTTCTTT. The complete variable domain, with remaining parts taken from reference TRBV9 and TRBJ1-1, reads DSGVTQTPKHLITATGQRVTLRCSPRSGDLSVYWYQQSLDQGLQFLIQYYNGEERAKGNILERFSAQQFPDLHSELNLSSLELGDSALYFCASSPRQGEDTEAFFGQGTRLTVV.

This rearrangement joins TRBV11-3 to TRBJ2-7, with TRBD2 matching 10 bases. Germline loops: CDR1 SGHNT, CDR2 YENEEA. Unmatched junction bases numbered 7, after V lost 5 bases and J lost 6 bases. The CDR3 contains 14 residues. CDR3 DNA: TGTGCCAGCAGCCCCCTGCTAGCGGGGGCCGAGCAGTACTTC. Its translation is CASSPLLAGAEQYF.

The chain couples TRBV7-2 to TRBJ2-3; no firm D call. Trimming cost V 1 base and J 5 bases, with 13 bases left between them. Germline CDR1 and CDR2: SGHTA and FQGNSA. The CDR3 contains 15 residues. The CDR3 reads CASSLVLFGGDTQYF. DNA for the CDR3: TGTGCCAGCAGCTTAGTACTCTTTGGTGGAGATACGCAGTATTTT.

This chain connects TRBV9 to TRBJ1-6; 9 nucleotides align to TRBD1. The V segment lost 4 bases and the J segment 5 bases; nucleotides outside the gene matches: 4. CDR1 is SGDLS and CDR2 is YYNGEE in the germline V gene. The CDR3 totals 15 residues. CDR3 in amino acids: CASSSRQGDNSPLHF. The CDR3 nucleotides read TGTGCCAGCAGCTCTCGACAGGGGGATAATTCACCCCTCCACTTT.

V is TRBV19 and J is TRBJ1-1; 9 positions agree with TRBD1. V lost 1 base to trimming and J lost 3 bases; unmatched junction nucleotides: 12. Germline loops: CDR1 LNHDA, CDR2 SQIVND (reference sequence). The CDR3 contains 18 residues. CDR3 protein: CASSIGPRQGVADTEAFF. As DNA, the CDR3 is TGTGCCAGTAGTATAGGGCCTCGACAGGGGGTAGCGGACACTGAAGCTTTCTTT.